These T cell receptor beta chains were read from a single sample in a study of identical twins. TCRdb passed the 5' RACE reads through MiXCR, listing each CDR3 protein once. This table holds about 240,000 distinct CDR3 sequences, about 11% found once. Sequences were obtained from memory T cells sorted from blood. The source is a man aged 45-60 years in good health. The CDR3 runs from the conserved cysteine through the conserved F or W. D genes are given only for firm matches. Some rows have no size entry. The others give once, few or many, or a class for an expanded clone.

v_call	d_call	j_call	clone_size	cdr3_nt	cdr3_aa
TRBV27	TRBD1	TRBJ1-2	many	TGTGCCAGCAGCTCCGGGACAGGTGGCTATGGCTACACCTTC	CASSSGTGGYGYTF
TRBV24-1	TRBD1	TRBJ2-7	many	TGTGCCACCAGTGACCCAACCGGGACAGGGTCGGACGAGCAGTACTTC	CATSDPTGTGSDEQYF
TRBV7-3	-	TRBJ2-7	many	TGTGCCAGCAGCTCAGGACTGAATAACGAGCAGTACTTC	CASSSGLNNEQYF
TRBV10-3	-	TRBJ2-1	-	TGTGCCATCAGTATGAAAACCGGGGTCCTACCAGGCAACAATGAGCAGTTCTTC	CAISMKTGVLPGNNEQFF
TRBV7-2	TRBD1	TRBJ1-1	few	TGTGCCAGCACCCAGACAGGGCCCTCGAACACTGAAGCTTTCTTT	CASTQTGPSNTEAFF
TRBV19	-	TRBJ2-7	once	TGTGCCAGTAGTAGCCATAGGGCCGAGCAGTACTTC	CASSSHRAEQYF
TRBV5-1	-	TRBJ1-6	many	TGCGCCAGCAGTTCCTCCGGGACGGTGAATTCACCCCTCCACTTT	CASSSSGTVNSPLHF
TRBV7-2	TRBD1	TRBJ2-3	-	TGTGCCAGCAGCATCGGACAGGGGTCCACAGATACGCAGTATTTT	CASSIGQGSTDTQYF
TRBV6-1	-	TRBJ2-2	few	TGTGCCAGCAGTCGACAGAACACCGGGGAGCTGTTTTTT	CASSRQNTGELFF
TRBV29-1	TRBD1	TRBJ2-3	-	TGCAGCGTTCTCTGGACAGGAGGCATTACAGATACGCAGTATTTT	CSVLWTGGITDTQYF
TRBV7-8	TRBD2	TRBJ2-1	many	TGTGCCAGCAGCTTATCGGCGGGAGTAAATCGGTTCTTC	CASSLSAGVNRFF
TRBV5-1	-	TRBJ1-1	many	TGCGCCAGCAGCGAACAGGGGAACACTGAAGCTTTCTTT	CASSEQGNTEAFF
TRBV29-1	TRBD2	TRBJ2-3	many	TGCAGCACCTCCGGGACTAGTACCCTTTCTACGCAGTATTTT	CSTSGTSTLSTQYF
TRBV11-2	-	TRBJ1-2	many	TGTGCCAGCAGCCCATGGTTGGCCAGGGACGGCTATGGCTACACCTTC	CASSPWLARDGYGYTF
TRBV7-8	TRBD2	TRBJ2-7	few	TGTGCCAGCAGCCGACCCCGTCGCCAAAGCGGGGGGCAAACCTACGAGCAGTACTTC	CASSRPRRQSGGQTYEQYF